This T cell receptor (beta chain) was sequenced for a study of T cell responses to AZD1222 COVID-19 vaccine. V shed 1 base and J shed 2 bases, with 4 bases lying between them. This CDR3 region has 13 residues. CDR1 is SGHTA and CDR2 is FQGTGA in the germline V gene. TCRdb keeps only in-frame clones here, not all; method: immunoSEQ multiplex PCR. This repertoire shows about 120,000 clones, around nine tenths found once; its top ten account for around 16%. Overall study results and limits: Among the donors, most were white British and more were female, and clonal diversity was possibly underestimated. Spike as a whole was targeted by vaccine-associated CD4 TCRs, dominant at 160-218 and 743-854.

This clone was detected only once. Its specificity is unknown. The material was peripheral blood, obtained 28 days after the second AZD1222 dose. The clonotype comes from an adult who received the AZD1222 COVID-19 vaccine. The chain couples TRBV7-3 to TRBJ2-3; D unresolved. For the CDR3, the DNA is TGTGCCAGCAGCTTAAGTTTCACAGATACGCAGTATTTT. It translates to CASSLSFTDTQYF.